This T cell receptor (beta chain) was sequenced in a study of T cell responses to AZD1222 COVID-19 vaccine. As regards this clone: What it binds is not known.

The repertoire was sequenced with immunoSEQ multiplex PCR; TCRdb's copy has only in-frame clones and lacks some. The table records around 140,000 clones, about 92% of them present only once. Points from the study as a whole: Repertoire sampling occurred only after the peak T cell response. Spike-specific TCR breadth rose after two AZD1222 doses, and depth rose as well. Donors in the cohort were predominantly white British and more often female, and clonal diversity was possibly underestimated.

The CDR3 is 14 residues long. Trimming stripped 8 bases from V and 8 bases from J, with 21 bases between. Germline loops: CDR1 MDHEN, CDR2 SYDVKM. This clonotype originated in an adult who had recovered from COVID-19. Sequencing was performed on peripheral blood, taken after recovery from COVID-19. The V call is TRBV28, the J call TRBJ1-2; D not resolved. In DNA form, the CDR3 reads TGTGCCAGCCGACCTACGGGAGGGTGGGAGGGCTACACCTTC. Amino acid sequence: CASRPTGGWEGYTF.